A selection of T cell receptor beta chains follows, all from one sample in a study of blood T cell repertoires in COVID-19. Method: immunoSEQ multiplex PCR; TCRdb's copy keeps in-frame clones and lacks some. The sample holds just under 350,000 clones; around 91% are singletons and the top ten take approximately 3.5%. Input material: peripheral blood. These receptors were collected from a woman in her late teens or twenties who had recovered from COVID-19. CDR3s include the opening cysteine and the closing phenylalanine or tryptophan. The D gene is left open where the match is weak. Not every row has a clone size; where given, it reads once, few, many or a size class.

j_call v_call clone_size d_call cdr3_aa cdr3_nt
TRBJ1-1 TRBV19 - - CASSTQGNTEAFF TGTGCCAGTAGTACGCAGGGCAACACTGAAGCTTTCTTT
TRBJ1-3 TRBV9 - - CASSVHMGDTGNTIYF TGTGCCAGCAGCGTGCACATGGGAGATACTGGAAACACCATATATTTT
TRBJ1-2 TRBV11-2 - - CASSRLGAYGYTF TGTGCCAGCAGCCGGCTTGGGGCCTATGGCTACACCTTC
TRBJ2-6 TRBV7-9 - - CASSFLREISGANVLTF TGTGCCAGCAGCTTCTTGCGGGAAATCTCTGGGGCCAACGTCCTGACTTTC
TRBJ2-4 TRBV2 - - CASNPTEAAKNIQYF TGTGCCAGCAATCCCACCGAGGCAGCCAAAAACATTCAGTACTTC
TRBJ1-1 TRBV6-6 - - CASSYHPRLLNTEAFF TGTGCCAGCAGTTACCATCCGAGGCTACTGAACACTGAAGCTTTCTTT
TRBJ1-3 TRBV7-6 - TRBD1 CASSLGDRAGNTIYF TGTGCCAGCAGCCTAGGGGACAGGGCTGGAAACACCATATATTTT
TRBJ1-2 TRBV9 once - CASSVEAGPLYGYTF TGTGCCAGCAGCGTAGAGGCGGGCCCTCTCTATGGCTACACCTTC
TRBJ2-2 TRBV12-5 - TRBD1 CASGLRQGAYGELFF TGTGCTAGTGGTTTGCGACAGGGGGCGTACGGGGAGCTGTTTTTT
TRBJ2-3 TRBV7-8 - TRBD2 CASSFPSAREISDTQYF TGTGCCAGCAGCTTCCCCTCGGCGCGGGAGATTTCAGATACGCAGTATTTT
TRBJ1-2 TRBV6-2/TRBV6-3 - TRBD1 CASSLTGGANGYTF TGTGCCAGCAGTCTTACAGGGGGCGCGAACGGCTACACCTTC
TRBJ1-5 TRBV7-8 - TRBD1 CASSQGTGVFMPQHF TGTGCCAGCAGCCAGGGGACAGGGGTTTTTATGCCCCAGCATTTT
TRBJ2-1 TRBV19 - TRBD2 CASSGPDGRGGEQFF TGTGCCAGTAGTGGGCCTGACGGGAGGGGTGGGGAGCAGTTCTTC
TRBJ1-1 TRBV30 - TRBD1 CAWGEGQGAGAFF TGTGCCTGGGGGGAGGGACAGGGGGCTGGGGCTTTCTTT
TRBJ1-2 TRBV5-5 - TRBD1 CASGDRAYGYTF TGTGCTTCAGGGGACAGGGCCTATGGCTACACCTTC
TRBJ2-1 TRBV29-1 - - CSVYSYNEQFF TGCAGCGTTTATTCCTACAATGAGCAGTTCTTC
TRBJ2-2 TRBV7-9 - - CASSLLAGGGELFF TGTGCCAGCAGCTTACTGGCAGGTGGCGGGGAGCTGTTTTTT